A single sample gave rise to the 20 T cell receptor beta chains below, sequenced in a study of CD8 T cells in ankylosing spondylitis (dated by TCRdb to the late 2010s). Libraries came from 5' RACE. TCRdb shows the sequencer as Illumina HiSeq 2500. TCRdb itself trimmed the public reads at Q25 with fastp, ran MiXCR and retained productive beta chains. Rows are unified per CDR3 protein, each entry keeping the most common DNA and genes. The sample table records some 250,000 distinct CDR3 sequences; around 9.2% of these occur just once. In total, the top ten clones hold approximately 6.3% of the sample. Material for sequencing was blood, either unsorted or a sorted T cell fraction (not recorded which). The receptors originated from a male donor with ankylosing spondylitis or in good health (not recorded which).

This clonotype was seen at least ten times. The chain combines TRBV20-1 with TRBJ2-4; 10 positions agree with TRBD2. The CDR3 length is 15 residues. Looked up from germline, CDR1 is DFQATT and CDR2 is SNEGSKA (reference sequence). V shed 7 bases, J shed 3 bases, and the junction held 9 bases outside the gene matches. The DNA of the CDR3 is TGCAGTGGTCTAGCGGGGGCCGGGGGCAAAAACATTCAGTACTTC. It translates to CSGLAGAGGKNIQYF.

This clonotype has ten or more counts. The V call is TRBV12-5, the J call TRBJ1-2; possible D gene TRBD1, 5 bases. Per germline, CDR1 LGHNT and CDR2 FRNRAP. CDR3 length: 13 residues. Trimming left V 1 base short and J 5 bases short, with 8 bases between. CDR3 protein: CASGLDRPYGYTF. In DNA, the CDR3 is TGTGCTAGTGGTTTGGACAGGCCTTATGGCTACACCTTC.

This clonotype has a count of ten or more. The chain employs TRBV9 and TRBJ2-6; D is uncertain. The CDR3 has 15 residues. Between the trimmed V and J ends, which lost 2 bases and 3 bases, there was a span of 9 bases. Germline values: CDR1 SGDLS, CDR2 YYNGEE. CDR3 amino acids: CASSVGSGGANVLTF. The CDR3, as DNA: TGTGCCAGCAGCGTGGGTTCGGGTGGGGCCAACGTCCTGACTTTC. Combining the CDR3 with reference TRBV9 and TRBJ2-6 gives the whole variable domain DSGVTQTPKHLITATGQRVTLRCSPRSGDLSVYWYQQSLDQGLQFLIQYYNGEERAKGNILERFSAQQFPDLHSELNLSSLELGDSALYFCASSVGSGGANVLTFGAGSRLTVL.

This clonotype came up many times. This chain joins TRBV20-1 and TRBJ2-7; D is possibly TRBD1 (5 bases). V was trimmed by 0 bases and J by 4 bases, leaving 13 bases between them. This CDR3 spans 14 amino acids. Germline V gene data show CDR1 as DFQATT and CDR2 as SNEGSKA (reference sequence). The CDR3: CSAREGQARYEQYF. CDR3 in DNA: TGCAGTGCTAGAGAGGGGCAGGCCCGGTACGAGCAGTACTTC.

The rearrangement links TRBV19 to TRBJ2-2; D gene ambiguous. This CDR3 comprises 16 residues. Germline-derived CDR1 and CDR2 are LNHDA and SQIVND (reference sequence). The V gene lost 7 bases and the J gene lost 6 bases, with 21 bases spanning the gap. The CDR3: CASTITKEIAPGELFF. The CDR3 coding sequence is TGTGCCAGTACCATTACCAAAGAGATAGCCCCCGGGGAGCTGTTTTTT.

The rearrangement joins TRBV5-5 to TRBJ1-1, with D uncertain. This CDR3 has 14 amino acids. V was pared by 2 bases and J by 0 bases, with 8 bases between. Germline-derived CDR1 and CDR2 are SGHKS and YYEKEE (reference sequence). This chain's CDR3 is CASSFEQLNTEAFF. CDR3 in DNA: TGTGCCAGCAGCTTTGAACAGCTGAACACTGAAGCTTTCTTT. The full variable domain, in which reference TRBV5-5 and TRBJ1-1 provide the parts outside the CDR3, is DAGVTQSPTHLIKTRGQQVTLRCSPISGHKSVSWYQQVLGQGPQFIFQYYEKEERGRGNFPDRFSARQFPNYSSELNVNALLLGDSALYLCASSFEQLNTEAFFGQGTRLTVV.

This clonotype was detected many times. This chain joins TRBV7-2 and TRBJ2-6; weak D call: TRBD1 (5 bases). CDR3 length equals 16 residues. Per germline, CDR1 SGHTA and CDR2 FQGNSA. Trimming shortened V by 1 base and J by 2 bases, and 9 bases separated the two germline ends. CDR3 nucleotide sequence: TGTGCCAGCAGCTTAGTTCCAGGGACTGGGGCCAACGTCCTGACTTTC. Its translation: CASSLVPGTGANVLTF.

The chain recombines TRBV20-1 with TRBJ2-7; TRBD2 might be the D (6 bases). The CDR3 is 13 amino acids. Germline assignment: CDR1 DFQATT and CDR2 SNEGSKA (reference sequence). Between the trimmed V and J ends, which lost 6 bases and 2 bases, there was a span of 14 bases. DNA for the CDR3: TGCAGTGCCCCGGGGAGGACCACCTACGAGCAGTACTTC. Its translation is CSAPGRTTYEQYF.

This clonotype was seen repeatedly, ten times or more. V is TRBV30 and J is TRBJ2-7; possibly TRBD1 for D (5 bases). The CDR3 covers 14 residues. The germline V gene encodes CDR1 GTSNPN and CDR2 SVGIG (reference sequence). Between the trimmed V and J ends, which lost 0 bases and 6 bases, there was a span of 15 bases. CDR3 protein: CAWSVSQGGAEQYF. As DNA, the CDR3 is TGTGCCTGGAGTGTTAGTCAGGGTGGCGCCGAGCAGTACTTC.

The gene calls are TRBV15 and TRBJ1-3; possibly TRBD1 for D (5 bases). Germline CDR1 LNHNV, CDR2 YYDKDF (reference sequence). V was pared by 1 base and J by 0 bases, with 7 bases between. The CDR3 sequence is 15 residues long. In DNA, the CDR3 is TGTGCCACCAGCAGAGTGGGGCACTCTGGAAACACCATATATTTT. This encodes CATSRVGHSGNTIYF.

This clonotype was observed many times. V usage is TRBV20-1 and J usage is TRBJ2-1; D unclear. The germline CDR1 and CDR2 sequences are DFQATT and SNEGSKA (reference sequence). V was pared by 3 bases and J by 2 bases, with 14 bases between. The CDR3 extends over 15 amino acids. The CDR3 DNA follows: TGCAGTGCTAGTCAGGCCCGGAGCGCCTACAATGAGCAGTTCTTC. Translated: CSASQARSAYNEQFF.

This clonotype was seen many times. The chain has TRBV20-1 and TRBJ1-4, with TRBD1 as a possible D gene (5 bases). The germline V gene has CDR1 DFQATT and CDR2 SNEGSKA (reference sequence). Trimming left V 3 bases short and J 3 bases short, with 8 bases between. CDR3 length: 13 residues. The CDR3 DNA reads TGCAGTGCTAGGGGGGGGGCTAATGAAAAACTGTTTTTT. It codes for CSARGGANEKLFF.

This clonotype came up many times. The chain has TRBV20-1 and TRBJ1-1; D ambiguous. The germline V gene has CDR1 DFQATT and CDR2 SNEGSKA (reference sequence). V lost 2 bases and J 0 bases, leaving 16 bases between the germline ends. This CDR3 comprises 16 residues. The CDR3 region is CSARNRAWAMNTEAFF. The CDR3 DNA sequence: TGCAGTGCTAGAAATCGGGCGTGGGCCATGAACACTGAAGCTTTCTTT.

This clonotype was detected a few times. In DNA form, the CDR3 reads TGTGCCAGCGCCCTGGGCGGACCGAACACTGAAGCTTTCTTT. Amino acid sequence: CASALGGPNTEAFF. The chain links TRBV9 to TRBJ1-1; D gene ambiguous. The germline V gene encodes CDR1 SGDLS and CDR2 YYNGEE. V was shortened by 7 bases and J by 1 base, with 14 bases between the two germline ends. CDR3 length: 14 amino acids.

This clonotype was recorded many times. The chain employs TRBV7-2 and TRBJ2-1; D gene uncertain. The V end was cut by 0 bases, the J end by 7 bases, with 7 bases between. Germline assignment: CDR1 SGHTA and CDR2 FQGNSA. The CDR3 spans 13 residues. The CDR3 DNA follows: TGTGCCAGCAGCTTAGCGAGGATGAATGAGCAGTTCTTC. Amino acid sequence: CASSLARMNEQFF.

This clonotype was observed many times. This sequence joins TRBV5-1 and TRBJ2-7, with D possibly matching TRBD2 (5 bases). Germline V gives CDR1 SGHRS, CDR2 YFSETQ. This CDR3 has 14 amino acids. The V and J ends lost 4 bases and 2 bases respectively, with 13 bases between them. CDR3 sequence: CASSPGDYAYEQYF. CDR3 nucleotides: TGCGCCAGCAGCCCGGGTGACTACGCCTACGAGCAGTACTTC.

This clonotype was found many times. CDR3 loop: CSAREEGMGTDTQYF. The CDR3 DNA reads as TGCAGTGCTAGAGAGGAAGGGATGGGCACAGATACGCAGTATTTT. The chain recombines TRBV20-1 with TRBJ2-3; no reliable D call. Germline CDR1 is DFQATT and CDR2 is SNEGSKA (reference sequence). Trimming shortened V by 0 bases and J by 1 base, and 11 bases separated the two germline ends. There are 15 residues in the CDR3.

This clonotype has ten or more counts. The genes are TRBV7-2 and TRBJ2-4, with D possibly TRBD1 on 6 matching bases. This CDR3 has 15 residues. V was shortened by 5 bases and J by 2 bases, with 13 bases between the two germline ends. Germline CDR1 and CDR2: SGHTA and FQGNSA. As DNA, the CDR3 is TGTGCCAGCAGCGTTACAGGGTTGTCCAAAAACATTCAGTACTTC. It specifies CASSVTGLSKNIQYF.

This clonotype was detected many times. The chain uses TRBV5-1 and TRBJ1-1, with 7 nucleotides matching TRBD1. Trimming cost V 6 bases and J 0 bases; bases outside gene matches: 8. CDR3 size: 15 residues. Germline-derived CDR1 and CDR2 are SGHRS and YFSETQ. The CDR3 is CASNLQGLMNTEAFF. CDR3 DNA sequence: TGCGCCAGCAACTTACAGGGGTTGATGAACACTGAAGCTTTCTTT. Supplemented by reference TRBV5-1 and TRBJ1-1, the full variable domain reads KAGVTQTPRYLIKTRGQQVTLSCSPISGHRSVSWYQQTPGQGLQFLFEYFSETQRNKGNFPGRFSGRQFSNSRSEMNVSTLELGDSALYLCASNLQGLMNTEAFFGQGTRLTVV.

This clonotype was seen a few times. V is TRBV7-2 and J is TRBJ2-1; D tentatively fits TRBD1 or TRBD2 (6 bases each). Per the germline V gene, CDR1 is SGHTA and CDR2 is FQGNSA. This CDR3 is built from 17 residues. V dropped 1 base and J dropped 2 bases, with 15 bases sitting between them. The CDR3 sequence: CASSLEPGAGPYNEQFF. The CDR3 DNA follows: TGTGCCAGCAGCTTAGAGCCGGGGGCCGGACCCTACAATGAGCAGTTCTTC.